Shown below are 31 T cell receptor beta chains from a single sample sequenced in a study of tumor-infiltrating lymphocytes in oesophageal squamous cell carcinoma. Via MiXCR, TCRdb re-called the PCR reads, giving one row per CDR3 protein. This sample has some 9,800 distinct CDR3 sequences; about 60% occur once, and the top ten carry about a quarter. The sequenced sample was esophageal tumor tissue. All receptors come from a female donor with esophageal squamous cell carcinoma.

This clonotype turned up a few times. CDR3 protein: CASSLLQGPTGEQFF. The CDR3 DNA is TGTGCCAGCAGCTTACTACAGGGGCCTACTGGTGAGCAGTTCTTC. V is TRBV7-2 and J is TRBJ2-1; TRBD1 aligns across 7 bases. CDR3 size: 15 residues. J lost 9 bases, V lost 2 bases, and 10 bases had no gene match. Looked up from germline, CDR1 is SGHTA and CDR2 is FQGNSA.

Comments on this clonotype: The CDR3 does not close with the conserved phenylalanine or tryptophan, likely indicating a read error. No DNA is shown, since the ends of the CDR3 on it are uncertain; the CDR3 is the one TCRdb lists. The J gene is TRBJ2-7, the V gene TRBV7-8; the D segment call TRBD1 is taken from the table without a DNA check. Germline CDR1 and CDR2: SGHVS and FQNEAQ. The CDR3 contains 14 residues when both ends are counted. The CDR3: CASSRGLGGYTFGS.

This clonotype was seen only once. The J gene is TRBJ2-1, the V gene TRBV11-1; TRBD2 aligns across 11 bases. J gave up 9 bases and V 6 bases, and 7 bases lay outside the gene matches. The CDR3 is 14 residues long. Germline CDR1 reads SGHAT; CDR2 reads FQDESV (reference sequence). The CDR3 region has the DNA TGTGCCAGCAGAAATAGCGGGAGGGCCGGTGAGCAGTTCTTC. Translated, it gives CASRNSGRAGEQFF.

The chain links TRBV28 to TRBJ2-5; 13 bases agree with TRBD2. The V gene end was trimmed by 4 bases and the J gene end by 4 bases; junction bases not matched to a gene: 6. CDR3 size: 16 residues. Germline V gives CDR1 MDHEN, CDR2 SYDVKM. This CDR3 is CASSSGLAGRGETQYF. The CDR3 DNA reads as TGTGCCAGCAGTTCGGGACTAGCGGGACGTGGAGAGACCCAGTACTTC.

The CDR3 spells CASSLAIGEQYF. The CDR3 nucleotides are TGTGCCAGCAGCTTAGCGATAGGCGAGCAGTACTTC. The chain has TRBV7-6 and TRBJ2-1; no firm D call. The J call is doubtful: the DNA matches TRBJ2-7 better. Germline V gene sequence: CDR1 SGHVS, CDR2 FNYEAQ. The CDR3 length is 12 residues.

The chain links TRBV24-1 to TRBJ1-2; 8 nucleotides line up with TRBD1. The length of the CDR3 is 15 residues. With 5 bases clipped from V and 4 bases from J, the junction kept 8 bases outside the gene matches. CDR1 KGHDR and CDR2 SFDVKD come from the germline V gene. The CDR3 is CATSGGQGRLYGYTF. In DNA, the CDR3 is TGTGCCACCAGTGGTGGACAGGGTCGACTCTATGGCTACACCTTC.

The chain has TRBV7-2 and TRBJ2-1, with 8 nucleotides matching TRBD1. Judging by the DNA end, TRBJ2-5 fits better; the J call may be wrong. This CDR3 has 13 residues. CDR1 SGHTA and CDR2 FQGNSA come from the germline V gene. CDR3 nucleotides: TGTGCCAGCAGCTCAGGGGGCCCAGAGACCCAGTACTTC. Translated: CASSSGGPETQYF.

There are many counts of this clonotype. A much larger clonotype is one base distant, so this may be a read error. The chain carries TRBV24-1 and TRBJ2-5; TRBD1 is a possible D gene (6 bases). Germline values: CDR1 KGHDR, CDR2 SFDVKD. This CDR3 comprises 21 residues. Deletions cut 5 bases from V and 11 bases from J, with 41 bases between. CDR3 nucleotides: TGTGCCACCAGTGGAAATCAAACAGGGCACCCACCCAACCAACCCTACAATGAGCAGTACTTC. It encodes CATSGNQTGHPPNQPYNEQYF.

On this clonotype itself: An end of the junction does not agree with germline; a read error may underlie this. This chain connects TRBV7-6 to TRBJ2-5; 9 bases fit TRBD2. This CDR3 region has 15 residues. Germline V gene sequence: CDR1 SGHVS, CDR2 FNYEAQ. The CDR3 region is CASSLRLAEQETQYF. The CDR3 nucleotides read TGTGCTAGCAGCCTCCGACTAGCGGAACAAGAGACCCAGTACTTC.

V usage is TRBV7-8 and J usage is TRBJ2-1; D gene ambiguous. The assigned J gene may be wrong: the sequence end matches TRBJ2-7 better. The CDR3 totals 13 residues. Looked up from germline, CDR1 is SGHVS and CDR2 is FQNEAQ. Written as DNA, the CDR3 is TGTGCCAGCAGCTTGAAGAGAACCTACGAGCAGTACTTC. It encodes CASSLKRTYEQYF.

This rearrangement joins TRBV7-2 to TRBJ2-7, with 7 bases aligning to TRBD1. The end of the DNA is better explained by TRBJ2-1, so the J call may be wrong. This CDR3 is 16 amino acids long. The V gene's germline CDR1 is SGHTA and CDR2 FQGNSA. The CDR3 DNA is TGTGCCAGCAGCTCACGAGGGGGCTATTCCATACAGGAGCAGTTCTTC. Translated, it gives CASSSRGGYSIQEQFF.

The chain has TRBV7-2 and TRBJ2-5; D may correspond to TRBD1 or TRBD2 (6 bases each). The J call may be faulty, since TRBJ2-4 better matches the DNA end. This CDR3 is built from 15 residues. The V gene's germline CDR1 is SGHTA and CDR2 FQGNSA. CDR3 loop: CASSLVQGGLNIQYF. The DNA for the CDR3 is TGTGCCAGCAGCTTAGTACAGGGAGGTTTAAACATTCAGTACTTC.

This clonotype was detected only once. A much larger clone is a single base away; this may be a read error. This rearrangement joins TRBV7-6 to TRBJ2-7; TRBD2 matches at 7 bases. TRBJ2-1 explains the end of the DNA better; the J call may be wrong. Germline-derived CDR1 and CDR2 are SGHVS and FNYEAQ. The CDR3 has 13 residues. The chain's CDR3 is CASSPRAGETQFF. The CDR3 nucleotides read TGTGCCAGCAGCCCGAGGGCGGGGGAGACCCAGTTCTTC.

This clonotype has a handful of counts. The chain recombines TRBV7-2 with TRBJ2-7; 13 bases are a match to TRBD2. This CDR3 comprises 18 residues. From germline, CDR1 is SGHTA and CDR2 FQGNSA. V lost 5 bases to trimming and J lost 2 bases; unmatched junction nucleotides: 12. The CDR3 sequence: CASSRGLVGTSGAYEQYF. The CDR3 DNA reads as TGTGCCAGCAGCCGGGGACTAGTGGGGACTAGCGGGGCCTACGAGCAGTACTTC.

This clonotype was detected a few times. This chain joins TRBV4-2 and TRBJ1-5, with 8 bases that match TRBD1. CDR1 is LGHNA and CDR2 is YNFKEQ in the germline V gene. Trimming cost V 0 bases and J 7 bases; bases outside gene matches: 5. The CDR3 is 15 amino acids. The CDR3 sequence: CASSQDTGGNQPQHF. The CDR3 DNA follows: TGTGCCAGCAGCCAAGATACAGGGGGAAACCAGCCCCAGCATTTT.

The chain joins TRBV11-2 to TRBJ2-4, with a weak D call TRBD2 (6 bases). With the DNA end fitting TRBJ2-5 better, the J assignment may be wrong. The germline V gene encodes CDR1 SGHAT and CDR2 FQNNGV. This CDR3 comprises 14 residues. The CDR3 protein is CASSPSFSGETQYF. The CDR3 DNA follows: TGTGCCAGCAGCCCCTCTTTTAGCGGAGAGACCCAGTACTTC.

The V and J genes are TRBV7-2 and TRBJ2-7, with D uncertain. This CDR3 has 11 residues. V was clipped by 6 bases and J by 3 bases, with 6 bases between them. Germline CDR1 SGHTA, CDR2 FQGNSA. This chain's CDR3 is CASSLHYEQYF. In DNA form, the CDR3 reads TGTGCCAGCAGTCTCCACTACGAGCAGTACTTC.

The J gene is TRBJ2-7, the V gene TRBV6-2 or TRBV6-3, with TRBD1 matching 9 bases. The end of the DNA aligns better with TRBJ1-2, so the J call may be wrong. CDR1 MNHEY and CDR2 SVGEGT come from the germline V gene. The CDR3 is 13 residues long. CDR3 region: CASSVGTGYGYTF. The CDR3 DNA follows: TGTGCCAGCAGTGTCGGGACAGGGTATGGCTACACCTTC.

Only a few counts were recorded for this clonotype. The J gene is TRBJ2-6, the V gene TRBV7-9; no reliable D call. The CDR3 is made up of 15 amino acids. The germline V gene has CDR1 SEHNR and CDR2 FQNEAQ (reference sequence). Trimming cost V 2 bases and J 0 bases, with 5 bases left between them. CDR3 nucleotides: TGTGCCAGCAGCTTACACAGCTCTGGGGCCAACGTCCTGACTTTC. It translates to CASSLHSSGANVLTF.

This clonotype has a count of ten or more. As DNA, the CDR3 is TGTGCCAGCAGCCTGGGACAGGGGAGCTATGGCTACACCTTC. Translated: CASSLGQGSYGYTF. The chain joins TRBV7-2 to TRBJ1-2, with 10 positions matching TRBD1. Germline CDR1 is SGHTA and CDR2 is FQGNSA. CDR3 length: 14 residues. The V and J ends lost 5 bases and 4 bases, in that order; junction bases with no gene match: 4.

V is TRBV7-3 and J is TRBJ2-1; 9 bases are shared with TRBD1. The DNA end is more similar to TRBJ1-2, so the J call may be wrong. CDR1 SGHTA and CDR2 FQGTGA come from the germline V gene. CDR3 size: 13 residues. The CDR3 bases are TGTGCCAGCAGCCCGGGACAGGGTGAGGGCTACACCTTC. The encoded protein is CASSPGQGEGYTF.

In this sample, this clonotype turned up many times. The chain is built from TRBV2 and TRBJ2-7; D remains ambiguous. Germline loops: CDR1 SNHLY, CDR2 FYNNEI. Trimming removed 4 bases from V and 5 bases from J, with 6 bases in between. The CDR3 has 11 residues. CDR3 nucleotide sequence: TGTGCCAGCAGTGGTAAAAACGAGCAGTACTTC. It is translated as CASSGKNEQYF. The variable domain in full, with the rest retrieved from reference TRBV2 and TRBJ2-7, is EPEVTQTPSHQVTQMGQEVILRCVPISNHLYFYWYRQILGQKVEFLVSFYNNEISEKSEIFDDQFSVERPDGSNFTLKIRSTKLEDSAMYFCASSGKNEQYFGPGTRLTVT.

This clonotype is labeled as medium-sized. The chain couples TRBV7-2 to TRBJ2-4; D is undetermined. Germline assignment: CDR1 SGHTA and CDR2 FQGNSA. Between the trimmed V and J ends, which lost 5 bases and 6 bases, there was a span of 17 bases. The CDR3 contains 15 residues. The CDR3 here is CASSPDHNKGNIQYF. The CDR3 region has the DNA TGTGCCAGCAGCCCAGACCACAACAAGGGAAACATTCAGTACTTC.

This chain uses TRBV12-5 with TRBJ2-6, with 7 positions matching TRBD1. Trimming took 4 bases from V and 2 from J; bases not matched to a gene: 5. The CDR3 is 16 residues long. Germline V gene lookup returns CDR1 LGHNT and CDR2 FRNRAP. CDR3: CASGWTGTAGANVLTF. In DNA, the CDR3 is TGTGCTAGTGGTTGGACAGGTACCGCTGGGGCCAACGTCCTGACTTTC.

This clonotype was found a few times. Since no conserved phenylalanine or tryptophan closes the CDR3, a read error is the likely cause. The limits of the CDR3 on the DNA are not certain, so only TCRdb's listed CDR3 is given. The chain recombines TRBV7-8 with TRBJ2-7; the table names TRBD1, a call not compared with the DNA. The CDR3 region is 16 residues in length, termini included. Germline-derived CDR1 and CDR2 are SGHVS and FQNEAQ. The CDR3 sequence: CASSAKQGNYGYTFGS.

The chain has TRBV7-6 and TRBJ1-3, with 8 bases lining up with TRBD1. Per germline, CDR1 SGHVS and CDR2 FNYEAQ. V shed 1 base, J shed 4 bases, and the junction held 6 bases outside the gene matches. The CDR3 consists of 16 residues. CDR3 sequence: CASSLGPGTGGNTIYF. The CDR3 DNA reads as TGTGCCAGCAGCTTAGGGCCCGGGACAGGAGGAAACACCATATATTTT.

The chain employs TRBV30 and TRBJ2-7, with D possibly called TRBD1 or TRBD2 (5 bases each). Germline-derived CDR1 and CDR2 are GTSNPN and SVGIG (reference sequence). Trimming took off 5 bases at V and 2 bases at J, with 19 bases between the two ends. The CDR3 is 15 residues long. The CDR3 spells CAWGGRRLLTYEQYF. CDR3 nucleotide sequence: TGTGCCTGGGGGGGTCGGCGACTTCTTACCTACGAGCAGTACTTC.

The chain recombines TRBV7-2 with TRBJ2-5; TRBD1 matches 7 bases. The V gene end was trimmed by 0 bases and the J gene end by 5 bases; junction bases not matched to a gene: 3. From germline, CDR1 is SGHTA and CDR2 FQGNSA. The CDR3 has 14 residues. The CDR3 nucleotides read TGTGCCAGCAGCTTAGCCCCAGGGGGTGAGACCCAGTACTTC. Its protein product is CASSLAPGGETQYF. Filled out from reference TRBV7-2 and TRBJ2-5, the complete variable domain reads GAGVSQSPSNKVTEKGKDVELRCDPISGHTALYWYRQSLGQGLEFLIYFQGNSAPDKSGLPSDRFSAERTGGSVSTLTIQRTQQEDSAVYLCASSLAPGGETQYFGPGTRLLVL.

Worth noting for this clonotype: Since a much larger clone is just one base distant, this may be a read error. The chain recombines TRBV7-2 with TRBJ2-5; 10 bases map to TRBD2. Germline V gene data show CDR1 as SGHTA and CDR2 as FQGNSA. Germline trimming cut 5 bases from V and 11 bases from J; bases unmatched to any gene: 14. The CDR3 length is 15 residues. The CDR3, as DNA: TGTGCCAGCAGCGTCACTAGCGGGGTTAACAATGAGCAGTACTTC. Its protein is CASSVTSGVNNEQYF.

This clonotype rates as medium-sized. One end of the junction fails to match germline, which may point to a read error. The gene calls are TRBV7-2 and TRBJ2-5; 7 positions match TRBD2. The J call is in doubt because the DNA end fits TRBJ2-7 better. CDR1 is SGHTA, CDR2 FQGNSA, per germline. The CDR3 is 14 residues long. The CDR3 nucleotides read TGTGCCAGCACCTTAGCGGCGGGAGCGAACGAGCAGTACTTC. This translates into CASTLAAGANEQYF.

V and J are TRBV28 and TRBJ1-4; maybe TRBD1 (6 bases). V dropped 8 bases and J dropped 8 bases, with 18 bases sitting between them. The CDR3 has 14 residues. CDR1 and CDR2 (germline): MDHEN, SYDVKM. CDR3 coding DNA: TGTGCCAGCTGGCGGGGGGACACCCGAGAAAAACTGTTTTTT. Amino acid sequence: CASWRGDTREKLFF. Using reference TRBV28 and TRBJ1-4 for the parts outside the CDR3, the full variable domain is DVKVTQSSRYLVKRTGEKVFLECVQDMDHENMFWYRQDPGLGLRLIYFSYDVKMKEKGDIPEGYSVSREKKERFSLILESASTNQTSMYLCASWRGDTREKLFFGSGTQLSVL.